The next 22 T cell receptor beta chains were all read from a single sample in a study of blood T cells in healthy people across ages (dated by TCRdb to the mid-2010s). The library was made by 5' RACE. Sequencing relied on an Illumina HiSeq 2500. A second PCR of about 6 to 11 cycles was performed with a sample-barcoded 5' primer and a J-beta primer mix. The public reads were quality trimmed at Q25 with fastp and then assembled into clones with MiXCR by TCRdb, keeping productive beta chains. Identical CDR3 proteins give one entry, which carries the most common genes and DNA. Recorded for this sample are roughly 1.5 million distinct CDR3 sequences; about 45% of them occurred a single time. 4% of the sample is taken by the ten largest. Material: blood. The receptors shown here come from a woman under 30 in good health.

The chain links TRBV20-1 to TRBJ1-2; D remains unclear. Deletions cut 3 bases from V and 4 bases from J, with 15 bases between. This CDR3 is 14 amino acids long. Germline V gives CDR1 DFQATT, CDR2 SNEGSKA (reference sequence). In DNA, the CDR3 is TGCAGTGCTAGTCCCGACGGAAGGATCTATGGCTACACCTTC. The encoded protein is CSASPDGRIYGYTF.

The chain links TRBV6-2 or TRBV6-3 to TRBJ2-7; no clear D gene. This CDR3 region has 16 residues. The germline gives CDR1 MNHEY, CDR2 SVGEGT. Deletions cut 0 bases from V and 5 bases from J, with 17 bases between. Here the CDR3 DNA reads TGTGCCAGCAGTTACTCTCCAACCCGACGGAAGGACGAGCAGTACTTC. Encoded protein: CASSYSPTRRKDEQYF.

To note about this clonotype: It may be a read error: a sequence one base away is much more abundant. The genes are TRBV7-2 and TRBJ2-2; D is unclear. V gave up 6 bases and J gave up 3 bases, with 5 bases separating them. This CDR3 region has 12 residues. Germline V gives CDR1 SGHTA, CDR2 FQGNSA. CDR3 bases: TGTGCCAGCAGATATTACACCGGGGAGCTGTTTTTT. It encodes CASRYYTGELFF.

In its sample, this clonotype was seen a few times. The CDR3 coding sequence is TGTGCCAGCAGCTTATGGATAGGGCATTCCTACGAGCAGTACTTC. It encodes CASSLWIGHSYEQYF. This chain connects TRBV7-9 to TRBJ2-7; D unclear. The CDR3 extends over 15 amino acids. Germline loops: CDR1 SEHNR, CDR2 FQNEAQ (reference sequence). Trimming cost V 2 bases and J 1 base, with 12 bases left between them. The full variable domain, with the rest looked up from reference TRBV7-9 and TRBJ2-7, is DTGVSQNPRHKITKRGQNVTFRCDPISEHNRLYWYRQTLGQGPEFLTYFQNEAQLEKSRLLSDRFSAERPKGSFSTLEIQRTEQGDSAMYLCASSLWIGHSYEQYFGPGTRLTVT.

The table lists this clonotype with a few counts. The rearrangement links TRBV4-3 to TRBJ2-5; D might be TRBD2 (5 bases). The CDR3 has 14 residues. Per the germline V gene, CDR1 is LGHNA and CDR2 is YSLEER. V was trimmed by 4 bases and J by 5 bases, leaving 14 bases between them. CDR3 sequence reads: CASSPAGIGETQYF. The CDR3 DNA sequence: TGCGCCAGCAGCCCAGCCGGGATCGGGGAGACCCAGTACTTC.

The gene calls are TRBV9 and TRBJ2-2; tentatively, D is TRBD1 or TRBD2 (5 bases each). Between the trimmed V and J ends, which lost 1 base and 1 base, there was a span of 26 bases. From germline, CDR1 is SGDLS and CDR2 YYNGEE. The CDR3 contains 21 residues. CDR3 protein: CASSVLGSRADREGNTGELFF. CDR3 nucleotide sequence: TGTGCCAGCAGCGTACTTGGGTCGCGGGCAGACAGAGAGGGGAACACCGGGGAGCTGTTTTTT.

The V gene is TRBV5-1, the J gene TRBJ2-5; D might be TRBD2 (5 bases). Trimming removed 1 base at V and 11 bases at J, with 15 bases between. The CDR3 covers 13 residues. The germline gives CDR1 SGHRS, CDR2 YFSETQ. This CDR3 is CASSLRTGWEQYF. The CDR3 coding sequence is TGCGCCAGCAGCTTGCGGACTGGGTGGGAGCAGTACTTC.

The chain joins TRBV7-2 to TRBJ1-6; TRBD1 matches 8 bases. V was pared by 5 bases and J by 7 bases, with 16 bases of the junction left unmatched. This CDR3 contains 18 residues. CDR1 and CDR2 (germline): SGHTA, FQGNSA. CDR3 bases: TGTGCCAGCAGCCCAAGAGCGGGATGGGACAGGTGGAATTCACCCCTCCACTTT. This translates into CASSPRAGWDRWNSPLHF.

CDR3 DNA sequence: TGTGCCAGCTCACTACTAGCGGGGGACCAGGGGACCCAGTACTTC. The encoded protein is CASSLLAGDQGTQYF. The chain recombines TRBV18 with TRBJ2-5; 11 positions agree with TRBD2. This CDR3 comprises 15 residues. Germline V gives CDR1 KGHSH, CDR2 LQKENI. V was pared by 4 bases and J by 7 bases, with 8 bases of the junction left unmatched.

V is TRBV29-1 and J is TRBJ1-1; 12 bases line up with TRBD1. V was clipped by 4 bases and J by 6 bases; unmatched bases: 9. Germline V gives CDR1 SQVTM, CDR2 ANQGSEA. This CDR3 contains 15 residues. The CDR3 sequence is CSVGGGDRGPAEAFF. In nucleotides, the CDR3 is TGCAGCGTTGGGGGAGGGGACAGGGGGCCTGCTGAAGCTTTCTTT.

This clonotype was counted ten times or more. The chain joins TRBV12-3 or TRBV12-4 to TRBJ1-2, with 8 bases lining up with TRBD1. The CDR3 runs to 14 residues. J lost 4 bases, V lost 5 bases, and 6 bases had no gene match. The CDR3, as DNA: TGTGCCAGCAGTCTCCCTGGGACAGGCTATGGCTACACCTTC. Translated: CASSLPGTGYGYTF.

The chain uses TRBV12-3 or TRBV12-4 and TRBJ1-1; no clear D gene. The V gene lost 5 bases and the J gene lost 4 bases, with 11 bases spanning the gap. This CDR3 comprises 13 residues. The CDR3 loop reads CASSDRAVTEAFF. The CDR3 nucleotides read TGTGCCAGCAGTGACCGGGCCGTCACTGAAGCTTTCTTT.

V usage is TRBV20-1 and J usage is TRBJ2-1, with D tentatively TRBD1 (6 bases). V was trimmed by 0 bases and J by 9 bases, leaving 12 bases between them. In germline, CDR1 is DFQATT, CDR2 SNEGSKA (reference sequence). The CDR3 runs to 13 residues. DNA of the CDR3: TGCAGTGCTAGAGATGCCGCAGGGGTTGAGCAGTTCTTC. It encodes CSARDAAGVEQFF.

This clonotype was detected only a few times. The chain combines TRBV20-1 with TRBJ1-1; D may be TRBD1 (5 bases). Trimming pared 3 bases from V and 7 bases from J, leaving 12 bases between. The germline gives CDR1 DFQATT, CDR2 SNEGSKA (reference sequence). The CDR3 totals 12 residues. DNA of the CDR3: TGCAGTGCTAGCGGACAAGCGGATGAAGCTTTCTTT. Translating it yields CSASGQADEAFF.

This clonotype appeared a few times. The chain is built from TRBV4-3 and TRBJ2-1; possibly TRBD2 for D (6 bases). Trimming took off 0 bases at V and 4 bases at J, with 16 bases between the two ends. The CDR3 spans 17 residues. Germline loops: CDR1 LGHNA, CDR2 YSLEER. The CDR3 sequence is CASSQDRRRAVYNEQFF. The CDR3 DNA follows: TGCGCCAGCAGCCAAGATAGGAGGAGGGCTGTGTACAATGAGCAGTTCTTC.

The chain employs TRBV19 and TRBJ2-1; 10 nucleotides line up with TRBD2. Germline V gene data show CDR1 as LNHDA and CDR2 as SQIVND (reference sequence). The CDR3 sequence is 18 residues long. The V and J ends lost 2 bases and 6 bases, in that order; junction bases with no gene match: 13. DNA for the CDR3: TGTGCCAGTAGTATAACCTCTAGCGGGAGTGGTCTCCGCAATGAGCAGTTCTTC. This sequence encodes CASSITSSGSGLRNEQFF. The variable domain in full, with the rest retrieved from reference TRBV19 and TRBJ2-1, is DGGITQSPKYLFRKEGQNVTLSCEQNLNHDAMYWYRQDPGQGLRLIYYSQIVNDFQKGDIAEGYSVSREKKESFPLTVTSAQKNPTAFYLCASSITSSGSGLRNEQFFGPGTRLTVL.

The chain links TRBV20-1 to TRBJ2-2; 7 bases map to TRBD1. The CDR3 sequence is 14 residues long. Trimming cost V 5 bases and J 5 bases; bases outside gene matches: 8. Germline V CDR1 and CDR2: DFQATT, SNEGSKA (reference sequence). The CDR3 spells CSAPDRARTGELFF. CDR3 bases: TGCAGTGCTCCCGACAGGGCACGTACCGGGGAGCTGTTTTTT.

This clonotype has just a few counts. The chain has TRBV20-1 and TRBJ2-3; TRBD2 matches at 9 bases. The CDR3 is 15 residues long. After removal of 3 bases from V and 4 bases from J, the junction contained 8 bases not matched to a gene. Germline lookup yields CDR1 DFQATT and CDR2 SNEGSKA (reference sequence). CDR3 loop: CSARVRGLAPDTQYF. The CDR3 region has the DNA TGCAGTGCTAGGGTTAGGGGACTAGCCCCAGATACGCAGTATTTT.

The chain links TRBV27 to TRBJ1-5, with 7 nucleotides matching TRBD1. Unmatched junction bases numbered 5, after V lost 3 bases and J lost 0 bases. This CDR3 region has 16 residues. The germline gives CDR1 MNHEY, CDR2 SMNVEV (reference sequence). DNA of the CDR3: TGTGCCAGCAGTTTTTCCTACAGGGGTAGCAATCAGCCCCAGCATTTT. Translating gives CASSFSYRGSNQPQHF.

This clonotype was found many times. The chain is built from TRBV4-1 and TRBJ1-2, with D possibly matching TRBD1 (5 bases). V lost 0 bases, J lost 7 bases, and 15 bases lay in between. The CDR3 consists of 15 residues. Germline V gene data show CDR1 as MGHRA and CDR2 as YSYEKL. The CDR3 protein is CASSQDPREISGYTF. For the CDR3, the DNA is TGCGCCAGCAGCCAAGATCCCAGGGAAATAAGTGGCTACACCTTC.

This sequence joins TRBV7-9 and TRBJ2-5; perhaps D is TRBD1 or TRBD2 (7 bases each). From germline, CDR1 is SEHNR and CDR2 FQNEAQ (reference sequence). There are 16 residues in the CDR3. V was pared by 0 bases and J by 5 bases, with 16 bases between. The CDR3 coding sequence is TGTGCCAGCAGCTTAGCCCCAGGGGGGGCTTATGAGACCCAGTACTTC. This encodes CASSLAPGGAYETQYF.

The V gene is TRBV4-2, the J gene TRBJ2-1; possibly TRBD2 for D (6 bases). Germline CDR1 LGHNA, CDR2 YNFKEQ. CDR3 length: 15 amino acids. The V end was cut by 2 bases, the J end by 1 base, with 9 bases between. The CDR3 DNA reads as TGTGCCAGCAGCCAATTAGCGGAGTCCTACAATGAGCAGTTCTTC. Encoded protein: CASSQLAESYNEQFF.